The clone carrying this T cell receptor beta chain has at least ten counts. Its antigen is still unknown. These data belong to a study of radiation and T cells in renal cell carcinoma. Study summary: Nephrectomy followed 15 Gy stereotactic body radiation by 4 weeks. General study points: From baseline, blood top tumor clonotypes peaked at 2 weeks post-radiation.

The germline V gene has CDR1 MNHNY and CDR2 SVGAGI (reference sequence). J lost 4 bases, V lost 5 bases, and 1 base had no gene match. The CDR3 consists of 14 residues. The table came from immunoSEQ multiplex PCR; TCRdb's copy has only in-frame clones and leaves some out. The sample consists of 120,000 or so clones, around 81% of them appearing once. This sample's time point: blood 2 weeks post-SBRT. Treatment: 15 Gy SBRT to primary tumor, nephrectomy 4 weeks later. After SBRT, blood was collected at 2 and 4 weeks, plus baseline. The tumor was a clear cell renal cell carcinoma. The source material was blood, sampled from a patient whose treatment included radiotherapy and nephrectomy. The receptor was isolated from a middle-aged man with renal cell carcinoma. The V call is TRBV6-6, the J call TRBJ2-1; 11 bases fit TRBD2. The CDR3 reads CASSPSGGYNEQFF. The CDR3 nucleotides are TGTGCCAGCAGTCCTAGCGGGGGGTACAATGAGCAGTTCTTC.